This T cell receptor (beta chain) was documented in a study of spatial heterogeneity in lung cancer. Overall study context: Where they were available, follow-up PBMC samples were sequenced, at a median of about 22 months after resection.

Regarding time point: blood at routine non-recurrence follow-up after resection. TCRdb reprocessed the 5' RACE reads via MiXCR and lists one record per CDR3 protein. Of about 100,000 distinct CDR3 sequences in the sample, approximately 19% were seen once. This TCR came from a male donor with early-stage non-small cell lung cancer. Sample: PBMCs, taken at follow-up.

This chain's CDR3 is CASGTANSYEQYF. CDR3 DNA sequence: TGTGCCAGTGGGACAGCAAACTCCTACGAGCAGTACTTC. The chain couples TRBV6-2 or TRBV6-3 to TRBJ2-7; TRBD1 agrees at 7 bases. V was pared by 9 bases and J by 0 bases, with 5 bases of the junction left unmatched. Germline V CDR1 and CDR2: MNHEY, SVGEGT. This CDR3 region has 13 residues.